This T cell receptor beta chain emerged from a study of cytomegalovirus exposure and HLA in healthy donors. Study-level findings and limits: Sequencing depth roughly uniform across donors was assumed in presence/absence analyses. Reports showed the classifier diagnosing cytomegalovirus status with high specificity and sensitivity. Listed as cytomegalovirus-associated were around 160 TCR beta chains.

Both 60 Vbeta primers and 13 Jbeta primers went into the PCR. How the authors handled the data: Unique TCR beta chains numbered around 80 million in a later analysis, with roughly 10 million shared. Repertoires were generated with immunoSEQ multiplex PCR, while TCRdb's copy carries only in-frame clones and drops some. That table is the source of V, J and clone size, and D and trimming were worked out from the DNA. The data show 150,000 or so clones, roughly four fifths seen once. The CDR3 runs to 15 residues. Trimming cost V 5 bases and J 0 bases; bases outside gene matches: 4. Germline assignment: CDR1 KGHSH and CDR2 LQKENI. Concerning this clone: The antigen remains unidentified.

This receptor was obtained from a man aged 25 to 40 in good health and CMV-seropositive. V gene TRBV18 combines with J gene TRBJ1-3, with 7 bases matching TRBD1. Sequencing was done on a sample of PBMCs. DNA for the CDR3: TGTGCCAGCTCAGGTGGACAGGCCTCTGGAAACACCATATATTTT. This encodes CASSGGQASGNTIYF.